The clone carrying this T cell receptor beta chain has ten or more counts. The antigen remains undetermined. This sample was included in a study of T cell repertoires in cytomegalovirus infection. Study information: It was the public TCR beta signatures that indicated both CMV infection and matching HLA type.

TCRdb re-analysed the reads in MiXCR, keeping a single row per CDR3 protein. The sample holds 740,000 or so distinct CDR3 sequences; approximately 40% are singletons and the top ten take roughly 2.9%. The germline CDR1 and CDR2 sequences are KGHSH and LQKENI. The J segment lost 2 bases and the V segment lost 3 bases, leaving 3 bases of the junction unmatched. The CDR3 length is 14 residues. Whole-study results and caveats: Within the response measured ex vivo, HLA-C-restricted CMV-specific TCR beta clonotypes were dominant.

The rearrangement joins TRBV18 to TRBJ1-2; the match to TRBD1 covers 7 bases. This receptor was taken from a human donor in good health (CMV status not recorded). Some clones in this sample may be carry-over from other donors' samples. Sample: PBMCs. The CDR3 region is CASSPPGQNYGYTF. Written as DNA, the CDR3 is TGTGCCAGCTCACCGCCGGGACAGAACTATGGCTACACCTTC.